This note documents a single TCR beta chain sequence. The CDR3 covers 14 residues. CDR1 DFQATT and CDR2 SNEGSKA come from the germline V gene (reference sequence). UMIs accompanied the 5'RACE template switching by which TCR beta cDNA was made. Following a re-call of the 5' RACE reads, TCRdb has one entry per CDR3 protein and lacks DNA. The sample totals around 550,000 distinct CDR3 sequences; its top ten clones hold 3% to 4.5%. These data come from a study of T cells expressing NK-cell markers. The clonotype originates from a man between 18 and 35 years old in good health. What was sequenced was blood T cells: a sorted CD56 or NKG2C T cell subset, CD4+ or CD8+ T cells, or bulk PBMC T cells (not recorded which). The chain employs TRBV20-1 and TRBJ2-2; TCRdb's assignment of TRBD2 cannot be checked, as there is no DNA. This CDR3 is CSVRAGGATGELFF.